Shown below are 21 T cell receptor beta chains from a single sample sequenced in a study of blood T cell repertoires in COVID-19. Sequencing used immunoSEQ multiplex PCR; TCRdb keeps in-frame clones, though not all of them. The sample lists roughly 17,000 clones, nearly 90% seen once, with approximately 5% in the top ten. The specimen was peripheral blood. The receptors come from a human donor in a cohort sampled during active COVID-19.

This clone was seen more than once but under ten times. V usage is TRBV15 and J usage is TRBJ2-7; 12 nucleotides align to TRBD1. The length of the CDR3 is 17 residues. Trimming cost V 0 bases and J 6 bases; bases outside gene matches: 9. Germline V gene lookup returns CDR1 LNHNV and CDR2 YYDKDF (reference sequence). This chain's CDR3 is CATSRDGGQGALGEQYF. Here the CDR3 DNA reads TGTGCCACCAGCAGAGATGGGGGACAGGGGGCGCTGGGCGAGCAGTACTTC.

CDR3 region: CASSPSGGNEQYF. CDR3 DNA sequence: TGTGCCAGCAGCCCCTCGGGAGGAAACGAGCAGTACTTC. V is TRBV7-7 and J is TRBJ2-7; 7 nucleotides align to TRBD2. The CDR3 consists of 13 residues. Germline trimming cut 5 bases from V and 5 bases from J; bases unmatched to any gene: 6. The V gene's germline CDR1 is SSHAT and CDR2 FNYEAQ (reference sequence).

The chain employs TRBV5-1 and TRBJ2-1; 14 nucleotides align to TRBD2. This CDR3 is 16 amino acids long. In germline, CDR1 is SGHRS, CDR2 YFSETQ. V trimming: 1 base; J trimming: 6 bases; junction bases outside the gene matches: 3. CDR3 nucleotide sequence: TGCGCCAGCAGCTTGCTGGGACTAGCGGGAGCCAATGAGCAGTTCTTC. This gives the protein CASSLLGLAGANEQFF.

This clone turned up a few times. The rearrangement joins TRBV19 to TRBJ2-7; TRBD1 matches 8 bases. With V trimmed by 3 bases and J by 5 bases, 6 bases remained unmatched. The CDR3 has 14 amino acids. Germline V gives CDR1 LNHDA, CDR2 SQIVND (reference sequence). The CDR3 coding sequence is TGTGCCAGTAGTATGAGGACAGGGTTTCACGAGCAGTACTTC. It is translated as CASSMRTGFHEQYF.

The chain carries TRBV2 and TRBJ2-3; D possibly corresponds to TRBD2 (5 bases). This CDR3 has 12 amino acids. Looked up from germline, CDR1 is SNHLY and CDR2 is FYNNEI. CDR3 bases: TGTGCGTGGAAGGGAGGCACAGATACGCAGTATTTT. Its translation: CAWKGGTDTQYF.

The V gene is TRBV5-5, the J gene TRBJ2-7; D ambiguous. Looked up from germline, CDR1 is SGHKS and CDR2 is YYEKEE (reference sequence). CDR3 size: 12 residues. The ends were cut back, 5 bases at V and 4 bases at J, with 10 bases in the middle. The CDR3: CASSLTSYEQYF. CDR3 nucleotides: TGTGCCAGCAGTCTTACATCTTACGAGCAGTACTTC.

The chain links TRBV28 to TRBJ1-3; D is perhaps TRBD1 (5 bases). This CDR3 contains 17 residues. Trimming stripped 5 bases from V and 4 bases from J, with 21 bases between. CDR1 and CDR2 from the germline V gene are MDHEN and SYDVKM. CDR3 protein: CASSKPFRTGVGNTIYF. As DNA, the CDR3 is TGTGCCAGCAGTAAGCCCTTCCGAACGGGGGTAGGAAACACCATATATTTT.

J is TRBJ1-2 and V is TRBV6-5, with D maybe TRBD1 (5 bases). The CDR3 runs to 13 residues. V was clipped by 6 bases and J by 7 bases, with 15 bases between them. Germline assignment: CDR1 MNHEY and CDR2 SVGAGI. The CDR3 region has the DNA TGTGCCAGCAGCGGGGGGGGGAAGCTTGGCTACACCTTC. Translation: CASSGGGKLGYTF.

The chain combines TRBV5-1 with TRBJ2-7; 7 bases agree with TRBD1. The CDR3 contains 16 residues. Germline-derived CDR1 and CDR2 are SGHRS and YFSETQ. V lost 3 bases and J lost 5; bases outside the gene matches: 14. CDR3 bases: TGCGCCAGCAGCTCAGGAGACAGGACAGGTCTCCACGAGCAGTACTTC. Translated: CASSSGDRTGLHEQYF.

This chain links TRBV5-4 with TRBJ2-2; D perhaps matches TRBD2 (6 bases). Germline V gene sequence: CDR1 SGHNT, CDR2 YYREEE (reference sequence). Trimming stripped 3 bases from V and 3 bases from J, with 15 bases between. The CDR3 has 16 amino acids. Written as DNA, the CDR3 is TGTGCCAGCAGCTCAAACCGGGAGAGATACACCGGGGAGCTGTTTTTT. Its protein is CASSSNRERYTGELFF.

V is TRBV9 and J is TRBJ2-1, with 12 bases matching TRBD2. The germline CDR1 and CDR2 sequences are SGDLS and YYNGEE. V was clipped by 5 bases and J by 9 bases; unmatched bases: 12. CDR3 length equals 16 residues. The CDR3 DNA follows: TGTGCCAGCAGTCCCGTGGGGACTAGCGGGTCCAGTGAGCAGTTCTTC. Its translation is CASSPVGTSGSSEQFF.

The chain combines TRBV13 with TRBJ2-1; possibly TRBD2 for D (5 bases). CDR3 length: 12 residues. V lost 5 bases to trimming and J lost 3 bases, with 5 bases between them. The germline gives CDR1 PRHDT, CDR2 FYEKMQ (reference sequence). CDR3 in amino acids: CASSRDYNEQFF. The CDR3 DNA reads TGTGCCAGCAGCCGGGACTACAATGAGCAGTTCTTC.

This clone was observed a few times. The CDR3 loop reads CASSRQGGRSGELFF. The CDR3 DNA sequence: TGCGCCAGCAGCCGTCAGGGGGGTAGATCCGGGGAGCTGTTTTTT. The rearrangement uses TRBV5-1 and TRBJ2-2; a weak D match, TRBD1 (7 bases). CDR1 SGHRS and CDR2 YFSETQ come from the germline V gene. This CDR3 has 15 amino acids. The ends were cut back, 4 bases at V and 6 bases at J, with 16 bases in the middle.

This clone was observed once. The V gene is TRBV5-1, the J gene TRBJ2-1, with 8 bases matching TRBD2. The trim removed 2 bases at V and 4 bases at J, leaving 5 bases unmatched. CDR1 SGHRS and CDR2 YFSETQ come from the germline V gene. The CDR3 runs 15 residues. CDR3 bases: TGCGCCAGCAGCTTTGGGACTAGACTTTACAATGAGCAGTTCTTC. Encoded protein: CASSFGTRLYNEQFF.

The V and J genes are TRBV2 and TRBJ2-3; D is unresolved. With 8 bases removed from V and 0 bases from J, the gap between germline ends came to 6 bases. The CDR3 is 12 amino acids. CDR1 is SNHLY and CDR2 is FYNNEI in the germline V gene. The CDR3 spells CASSGSTDTQYF. As DNA, the CDR3 is TGTGCCAGCTCAGGAAGCACAGATACGCAGTATTTT.

The chain is built from TRBV20-1 and TRBJ1-1; D gene ambiguous. This CDR3 spans 11 amino acids. V was trimmed by 5 bases and J by 3 bases, leaving 7 bases between them. Germline V lookup: CDR1 DFQATT, CDR2 SNEGSKA (reference sequence). CDR3 residues: CSAFFYTEAFF. In nucleotides, the CDR3 is TGCAGTGCTTTCTTTTACACTGAAGCTTTCTTT.

The chain links TRBV19 to TRBJ1-1, with D hard to call. CDR1 LNHDA and CDR2 SQIVND come from the germline V gene (reference sequence). Deletions cut 7 bases from V and 3 bases from J, with 15 bases between. There are 14 residues in the CDR3. The CDR3 sequence is CASKIRGLYTEAFF. The CDR3 DNA reads as TGTGCCAGTAAGATCCGGGGTCTTTACACTGAAGCTTTCTTT. The full variable domain, in which reference TRBV19 and TRBJ1-1 provide the parts outside the CDR3, is DGGITQSPKYLFRKEGQNVTLSCEQNLNHDAMYWYRQDPGQGLRLIYYSQIVNDFQKGDIAEGYSVSREKKESFPLTVTSAQKNPTAFYLCASKIRGLYTEAFFGQGTRLTVV.

This clone was found once. The chain is built from TRBV6-5 and TRBJ2-5, with TRBD1 matching 8 bases. Unmatched junction bases numbered 8, after V lost 6 bases and J lost 5 bases. This CDR3 region has 14 residues. The germline CDR1 and CDR2 sequences are MNHEY and SVGAGI. CDR3 amino acids: CASRGTGFLETQYF. The DNA for the CDR3 is TGTGCCAGCAGGGGGACAGGATTCCTCGAGACCCAGTACTTC.

The V gene is TRBV15, the J gene TRBJ2-1; D is unclear. The CDR3 runs to 15 residues. The ends were cut back, 1 base at V and 4 bases at J, with 11 bases in the middle. CDR1 LNHNV and CDR2 YYDKDF come from the germline V gene (reference sequence). CDR3 protein: CATSRAGFEYNEQFF. The DNA of the CDR3 is TGTGCCACCAGCAGAGCAGGATTTGAGTACAATGAGCAGTTCTTC.

This clone was picked up a small number of times. This chain uses TRBV2 with TRBJ1-5; 7 positions match TRBD1. The CDR3 runs to 14 residues. The J segment lost 7 bases and the V segment lost 2 bases, leaving 5 bases of the junction unmatched. Germline loops: CDR1 SNHLY, CDR2 FYNNEI. The CDR3 loop reads CASSERQGPQPQHF. CDR3 nucleotides: TGTGCCAGCAGTGAAAGACAGGGCCCCCAGCCCCAGCATTTT.

The CDR3 DNA reads TGTGCCAGTAGTTTGGGGACTAGCGGGAGTCGAGGAGATACGCAGTATTTT. Translated: CASSLGTSGSRGDTQYF. The rearrangement uses TRBV19 and TRBJ2-3; TRBD2 agrees at 14 bases. J lost 5 bases, V lost 5 bases, and 9 bases had no gene match. CDR1 and CDR2 from the germline V gene are LNHDA and SQIVND (reference sequence). This CDR3 comprises 17 residues.